The T cell receptor (beta chain) under discussion was sequenced for a study of monozygotic twins with inflammatory bowel disease. TCRdb re-called the 5' RACE reads and catalogs CDR3 proteins one per entry, DNA excluded. This listing includes fewer than 400,000 distinct CDR3 sequences. Material for sequencing was blood. The clonotype was recovered from a human donor with ulcerative colitis or Crohn's disease, or a healthy co-twin of an affected twin (not recorded which).

The CDR3 is CASSYPGQNSEQYF. This sequence joins TRBV6-6 and TRBJ2-7; TCRdb's D gene call, TRBD1, goes unchecked for lack of DNA. The CDR3 is 14 amino acids. Germline CDR1 and CDR2: MNHNY and SVGAGI (reference sequence).